This T cell receptor beta chain was sequenced during a study of T cells in Graves' hyperthyroidism and ophthalmopathy. Diagnoses rested on clinical symptoms, serum thyroxine and TRAb, thyroid ultrasound and orbital computed tomography. Out of 8.5 to 10 ml of fresh peripheral blood came the PBMCs. The table lists this clonotype with many counts. The source material, RNA transcripts, was used to amplify TCR beta CDR3 regions. Carried out on the TCR CDR3, a first-round RT-PCR used the HTBI primer set. TCRdb re-called the multiplex PCR reads with MiXCR, one entry per CDR3 protein. Of about 510,000 distinct CDR3 sequences listed, 14% are singletons. The CDR3 is 16 residues long. Per germline, CDR1 LNHNV and CDR2 YYDKDF (reference sequence). Trimming at V came to 0 bases and at J to 4 bases, leaving 3 bases not matched to a gene.

Sequencing input: blood. V gene TRBV15 combines with J gene TRBJ2-1; 10 bases map to TRBD2. The source of this sequence is a woman aged 40 to 50 with Graves' hyperthyroidism. The CDR3 DNA reads as TGTGCCACCAGCAGAGACTTAGCGGGAGGTTACAATGAGCAGTTCTTC. Its protein product is CATSRDLAGGYNEQFF.